The clone carrying this T cell receptor beta chain has ten or more counts. This record belongs to a study of early T cells in non-severe SARS-CoV-2 infection. TCRdb reanalysed the 5' RACE reads using MiXCR and keeps one entry per CDR3 protein. The sample records roughly 66,000 distinct CDR3 sequences, 8% to 9.5% being singletons. The clonotype was recovered from an adult who was a healthcare worker with PCR-confirmed SARS-CoV-2 infection or an uninfected control (not recorded which). Sequencing was done on a sample of whole blood.

CDR3 bases: TGTGCCAGCAGCTGGACTAGTGATTTTACGCAGTATTTT. Its translation: CASSWTSDFTQYF. The genes are TRBV5-4 and TRBJ2-3; 7 nucleotides match TRBD2. The germline CDR1 and CDR2 sequences are SGHNT and YYREEE (reference sequence). This CDR3 region has 13 residues. Trimming at V came to 3 bases and at J to 8 bases, leaving 6 bases not matched to a gene. Based on the CDR3 plus reference TRBV5-4 and TRBJ2-3, the full variable domain is ETGVTQSPTHLIKTRGQQVTLRCSSQSGHNTVSWYQQALGQGPQFIFQYYREEENGRGNFPPRFSGLQFPNYSSELNVNALELDDSALYLCASSWTSDFTQYFGPGTRLTVL.